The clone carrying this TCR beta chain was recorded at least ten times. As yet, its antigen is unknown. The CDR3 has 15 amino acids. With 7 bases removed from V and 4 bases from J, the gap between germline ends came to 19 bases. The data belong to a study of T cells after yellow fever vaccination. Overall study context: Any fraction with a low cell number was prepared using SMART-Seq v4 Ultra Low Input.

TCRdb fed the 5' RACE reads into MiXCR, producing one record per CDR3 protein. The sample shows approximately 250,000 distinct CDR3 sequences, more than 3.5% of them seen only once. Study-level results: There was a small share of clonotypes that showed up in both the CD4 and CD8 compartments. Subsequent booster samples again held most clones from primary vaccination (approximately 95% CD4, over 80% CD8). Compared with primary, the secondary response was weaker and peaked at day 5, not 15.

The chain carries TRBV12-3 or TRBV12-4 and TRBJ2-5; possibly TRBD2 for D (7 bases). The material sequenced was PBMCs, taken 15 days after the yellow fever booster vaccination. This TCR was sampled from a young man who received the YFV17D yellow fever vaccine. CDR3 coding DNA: TGTGCCAGCACCATGGGGGGGGCTAGCGGAGAGACCCAGTACTTC. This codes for CASTMGGASGETQYF.